This T cell receptor (beta chain) appears in the sequencing data of a study of OX40 agonist ivuxolimab in advanced cancers. Looking at the study overall: Across the patients, intravenous ivuxolimab was delivered every 2 weeks at 0.01 to 10 mg/kg. Findings and limits, study-wide: More expanded clones were seen, on average, in CD8+ T cells than in CD4+.

V lost 5 bases and J lost 0, with 10 bases in between. The CDR3 contains 14 residues. Germline loops: CDR1 SGHAT, CDR2 FQDESV (reference sequence). As to this clone: What it binds is not known.

Data came from immunoSEQ multiplex PCR; TCRdb stores just in-frame clones and leaves some out. The table records tens of thousands of clones, 88% of them present only once. The sequencing here drew on CD4+ or CD8+ T cells sorted from blood, taken in a trial of the OX40 agonist ivuxolimab. V gene TRBV11-1 combines with J gene TRBJ2-5; the D gene is possibly TRBD1 (6 bases). The clonotype comes from an adult with an advanced solid tumor such as melanoma, head and neck, liver or kidney cancer. CDR3 amino acids: CASSRDTYQETQYF. CDR3 nucleotide sequence: TGTGCCAGCAGCCGGGACACGTACCAAGAGACCCAGTACTTC.